This T cell receptor (beta chain) was sequenced for a study of tumor-infiltrating lymphocytes in primary liver carcinoma listed by TCRdb under 2017. About the full investigation: Of the five patients (three men and two women, aged 30 to 69 years), four had hepatocellular carcinoma and one had combined HCC and intrahepatic cholangiocarcinoma. The five patients had tumors of stage T1-T3 N0M0, with maximum diameters ranging from roughly 4.2 to 10 cm. Each sample produced about 3.5 to 7.13 million productive TCRbeta reads, and read depth showed no significant difference between tissue types. For each liver tumor, the study sampled five regions along with adjacent normal tissue and blood, and applied TCRbeta repertoire sequencing, expression microarrays and whole-exome sequencing. A total of roughly 35 specimens from 5 patients went through TCRbeta repertoire sequencing, namely 25 tumor regions, 5 adjacent noncancerous liver tissues and 5 peripheral blood samples. The roughly 27 tumor region samples were profiled with Agilent mRNA microarrays so that TCRbeta repertoire diversity could be related to the local molecular phenotype. Technical replicate repertoires showed high reproducibility, with mean shared-clone rates roughly 0.88 and correlation coefficients above 0.95. Broader findings and caveats from the paper: Compared with blood, tumors had a significantly larger share of the repertoire taken up by the top 250 clones (p = 0.039). With just a few patients in the study, the authors point out that the findings should be validated in a larger study. Only the TCR beta chain was sequenced, so true repertoire diversity is likely underestimated because unpaired alpha chains were not captured. Since the samples were bulk and unsorted, there was no way to compare CD4+ and CD8+ T cell repertoires. Only about 7.5-25% of top clones were found in all five regions of a tumor, suggesting spatial heterogeneity of tumor-infiltrating T cells. Consistent with antigen-driven expansion, pairs of tumor regions showed higher repertoire overlap (mean roughly 36%) than either tumor-adjacent pairs (approximately 17%) or tumor-blood pairs (around 14%).

Without any cell sorting, total RNA and DNA were co-extracted from roughly 18-30 mg of bulk tissue using the AllPrep DNA/RNA mini kit. Surgical resection was performed in China between 2015 and early 2016 on several patients with histopathologically diagnosed primary liver carcinoma. Chronic HBV infection was present in the patients, and the patients were treatment-naive at sampling. Five spatially separated regions were sampled from each tumor: the superior, inferior, left-lateral and right-lateral poles, plus the tumor centre. Histology showed that every tumor sample contained more than 90% viable tumor cells. Fresh tumor and adjacent tissue pieces were bisected, with one half stored in RNAlater at -80 degrees C and the other half sent for histology. This clonotype was picked up many times. Its antigen remains undetermined. No much larger clonotype is one base removed from it; base qualities were not supplied.

Inclusive of the bounding cysteine and phenylalanine, the CDR3 is 13 residues long. Of the read, only the CDR3 DNA is kept; its 39 bases are in frame from base 1. V is pared back by 4 bases and J by 5 bases, with 11 bases lying between the germline termini. CDR1 and CDR2, per the germline V gene (reference sequence), are WNHNN and SYGVQD. A constant-region primer and ProtoScript II reverse transcriptase were used to reverse-transcribe TCRbeta-specific cDNA from around 530 ng total RNA. Three nested multiplex PCR rounds, following a slightly modified ARM-PCR procedure, were used to build the TCRbeta libraries. Each of the first two PCR rounds ran for approximately 10 cycles using multiplex TRBV1-TRBV30 forward primers together with a Cbeta reverse primer. Sample barcodes and Illumina adapters were added in a final 25-cycle PCR with Deep VentR polymerase. Before sequencing, amplicons of 200-500 bp were purified from gel using a QIAquick gel extraction kit. An Illumina HiSeq 2500 was used to sequence the TCRbeta amplicons with 250-bp paired-end reads. The paper's data handling went like this. Trimmomatic v0.33 was used to quality-trim the reads, and FLASH v1.2.11 was used to merge paired reads so that full CDR3 sequences could be recovered. V, D and J germline segments were assigned to the rearranged TCRbeta sequences by MiGEC v1.2.1b. Clonotype statistics and Shannon-Wiener diversity indices were computed with VDJtools v1.0.0. To reduce sampling bias, subsequent analyses other than the diversity analysis used only the 250 most abundant clonotypes in each sample. In-frame beta chains were kept once TCRdb had trimmed the public reads at Q25 with fastp and called clones with MiXCR. Merged by CDR3 protein, the rows form single entries marked with the most common genes and DNA. It is TCRdb's table, rather than the study itself, that gives the V and J calls and clone size. The sample includes tens of thousands of distinct CDR3 sequences, with over 60% observed a single time. The top ten constitute 25% to 35% of the sample.

The TCR comes from a man aged 35 to 55 with primary liver carcinoma and hepatitis B virus infection. The sequence joins TRBV10-1 to TRBJ1-1; a confident D gene designation cannot be given. The sample taken for sequencing was liver tumor tissue from sampling region 4. Explained via the paper, the cell subset or site label denotes: tumor region T4, right-lateral pole. The DNA sequence reads TGCGCCAGCAGTGCGAGTTCGGGTACTGAAGCTTTCTTT. Translated, it gives CASSASSGTEAFF.